This T cell receptor (beta chain) is from a study of cytomegalovirus exposure and HLA in healthy donors (dated by TCRdb to about 2017). In terms of the full investigation: An earlier analysis of roughly 500 of the donors reported approximately 260 Gb of sequence data and about 120 million unique TCR beta sequences obtained from some 200 million T cells. Every discovery cohort repertoire had been produced on one sequencing platform. In addition to the first cohort of approximately 670 subjects, a separate validation cohort of 120 different subjects was used. Typing coverage differed by locus: A, B, C, DRB1 and DQB1 were typed in roughly 629-640 donors, DQA1 in 500 to 550, DPA1 in over 600, and DPB1 in approximately 450. Using immunosequencing, the study profiled T cell repertoires from about 650 subjects and related those repertoires to cytomegalovirus serostatus. Across some 400 genotyped donors of the cohort, an average of about 240,000 unique TCR beta nucleotide sequences per donor were sequenced, and around 20% of those sequences were non-productive. In an earlier analysis of 587 of the donors, high-throughput TCR beta sequencing was used to judge whether each TCR beta V gene segment behaved as functional or pseudogenic. To predict cytomegalovirus infection status, the study brought together high-throughput TCR immunosequencing, statistical association of individual TCRs with disease status, and machine learning. Donor age, sex, ethnicity and CMV serostatus were compiled alongside the repertoire data. Both class I and class II loci were covered by HLA typing, at four-digit resolution. Rather than using new phenotypic data, the later analysis identified candidate immune exposures from TCR beta sequences and from how often those sequences occurred across donors. A later genetic analysis used genome-wide SNP genotypes for about 60% of the roughly 670 donors, treating that subset as a discovery cohort. An early release covering roughly 640 HLA-typed donors comprised around 300 gigabases of sequencing data and roughly 85 million unique TCR sequences. Four to six DR-DQ haplotypes were handled as single units for association and clustering, since linkage in the cohort was strong. The aim of the study was to test whether cataloging public T cell receptors could identify signatures of past pathogen exposure. The genetic ancestry cluster associated with self-reported Caucasian donors included roughly 84% of the 398 genotyped donors. A later analysis re-analyzed previously published TCR beta repertoires from approximately 670 donors and added high-resolution HLA genotyping to study TCR occurrence patterns. On the study overall, not on this receptor specifically: A cluster of highly shared sequence variants was judged likely to represent a technical artifact of the sequencing pipeline. At a false discovery rate of 0.05, a later analysis linked approximately 18,000 TCR beta sequences to specific HLA alleles. Because HLA typing was unavailable for some donors at each locus, only the typed subset was used in association tests. In vitro tests confirmed that a few of the cytomegalovirus-associated TCR beta chains recognize cytomegalovirus antigens. A later analysis found that most CMV-associated TCR beta chains appeared HLA-restricted, with HLA associations seemingly driven largely by CMV exposure. In this cohort, only TCR beta chains were sequenced, and detectable features were limited by the absence of alpha or paired-chain data. Immune exposure information for the cohort was limited to CMV serostatus. The classifier was reported to diagnose cytomegalovirus status with high specificity and sensitivity in both the original cohort and the validation cohort. Assigning TCR associations to individual alleles was difficult when HLA alleles, especially DR and DQ, strongly co-occurred. A further reported finding was that TCR beta sequences accurately predicted the HLA-A and HLA-B alleles for most subjects in the first cohort. A later genetic analysis associated a missense DCLRE1C variant with V-gene and J-gene trimming of TCR beta chains, and an independent cohort replicated the association. Correlated functional status among segregating V segments might be attributable to linkage disequilibrium, but an unknown experimental factor could not be ruled out. In an earlier analysis of about 540 of the donors, most TCR beta V segments were observed in productive rearrangements about 90% or about 30% of the time, broadly matching IMGT annotations. Compared with the approximately 600-donor mean, donors in an Asian-associated ancestry cluster had fewer N-insertions in productive TCRs, according to a later genetic analysis. Most TCR sequences were seen in very few donors, while some public TCRs were found in many individuals. The study gave a list of 150 to 200 TCR beta chains associated with cytomegalovirus. In a later analysis, HLA-associated TCR beta chains showed more clonal expansion and lower generation probabilities than non-associated chains that were equally common. In a later analysis, the rate of TCR association differed among HLA loci, with DRB1 alleles having the most associated TCRs and HLA-C alleles having the fewest. Because counts were too low, under 20 rarely observed V segments, including chromosome 9 orphons, were left out of the earlier analysis of 587 of the donors. Roughly uniform sequencing depth across donors was assumed in presence/absence analyses, although this assumption may not hold. The authors suggested that the approach could potentially be generalized to other disease states and immunological phenotypes. Several of the top co-occurrence clusters appeared to be linked to parvovirus B19, influenza, CMV and Epstein-Barr virus, according to a later analysis.

The library was produced with the immunoSEQ multiplex PCR assay. The multiplex PCR relied on a mix of 60 forward primers for TCR Vbeta segments and 13 reverse primers for TCR Jbeta segments. A multiplex PCR assay on genomic DNA amplified the CDR3 region of rearranged TCR beta genes. The Illumina HiSeq System was used to sequence the amplified TCR beta libraries as 87-base-pair reads. As for the authors' bioinformatics: A later analysis counted about 80 million unique TCR beta chains across the 600 to 850 repertoires, and 10 million to 12 million of these chains were shared by at least two donors. Raw reads were error-corrected and collapsed into unique sequences by a nearest-neighbor algorithm in which closely related sequences were merged to remove PCR and sequencing errors. CDR3 sequences were aligned to IMGT reference sequences to assign V, D and J gene segments. Each retained sequence needed at least a six-nucleotide match to both a V gene segment and a J gene segment. A rearrangement counted as productive if the CDR3 had no stop codons and remained in frame with V and J, and every other rearrangement counted as non-productive. CDR3 was defined according to IMGT convention as the region running from the second conserved V-encoded cysteine to the conserved J-encoded phenylalanine. In an earlier analysis of just under 600 of the donors, sequences lacking an unambiguous match to a single V gene segment were excluded. An earlier analysis of fewer than 750 of the donors called V segments functional above 56.7% productive rearrangements and segregating when the between-donor standard deviation exceeded 5%. To diagnose cytomegalovirus status from the catalog of TCR beta chain sequences, a statistical classification framework was built. In a later analysis, TCR nucleotide sequences were compared against IMGT/GENE-DB human TR gene sequences so that V and J genes could be assigned. In a later analysis, CDR3 sequences and most-parsimonious VDJ recombination scenarios were assigned using the TCRdist pipeline. In a later analysis, every TCR beta chain was defined by the combination of its CDR3 amino acid sequence and its V-gene family, and reads without a unique V-gene family were dropped. A later analysis removed several hundred highly shared, low-generation-probability nucleotide sequences to deal with suspected cross-contamination and a sequencing artifact. For each public chain, a later analysis derived a clonal expansion index from normalized ranks of inferred template counts within each repertoire. Generation probabilities in a later analysis came from a VDJ recombination model fitted to out-of-frame rearrangements, and those results were checked against IGoR. In a later analysis, hypergeometric tests were used to score TCR-TCR, TCR-HLA and TCR-CMV co-occurrence, with a repertoire-size bias correction applied to TCR pairs. A later analysis estimated false discovery rates by permuting HLA or CMV assignments 20 times. A later analysis grouped co-occurring TCRs with DBSCAN, adding TCRdist sequence similarity when clustering within HLA-allele-positive subsets. Repertoires with fewer than 30,000 or more than 120,000 public chains, plus five repertoires with anomalous nucleotide sharing, were excluded from co-occurrence clustering. Imported from immuneACCESS, the table was reduced by TCRdb to in-frame sequences with V and J called. These copies leave out some clones; in studies compared against another copy, an unresolved V gene accounts for under half, and the cause of the remainder is not known. V and J calls and clone size come straight from that table; D and trimming were deduced from the DNA. Recorded for this sample are about 100,000 clones; roughly 82% of them occurred a single time. The ten largest clones add up to 10% of the sample.

As regards this clone: It lacks a known antigen. No qualities accompany the bases; no much larger clone lies one base away.

The cohort was made up of 666 healthy bone marrow donors. At the time of sampling, every cohort member was nominally healthy, though immune exposures that went unrecorded were likely present. The donor tested CMV seronegative, placing the donor among the roughly 350 seronegative members of the cohort. A peripheral blood sample was provided by each donor, and peripheral blood mononuclear cells were used for TCR beta sequencing. The Qiagen DNeasy Blood Extraction Kit was used to extract genomic DNA from the blood cell samples. This receptor was identified in a man in his forties or fifties in good health and CMV-seronegative. Sequenced input: PBMCs.

The DNA sequence follows: TGTGCCAGCAGCTTACCGGGGACAGGCTCCTACGAGCAGTACTTC. Its protein reads: CASSLPGTGSYEQYF. The chain is made from TRBV11-1 and TRBJ2-7, and 8 junctional nucleotides match TRBD1. Based on the germline V gene (reference sequence), the CDR1 and CDR2 sequences are SGHAT and FQDESV. Trimming removed 2 bases from V and 0 bases from J; the gene matches leave 3 bases unexplained. From the cysteine up to the phenylalanine, the CDR3 has a length of 15 residues. This entry keeps only the CDR3 DNA: 45 bases, framed from base 1.